The 27 T cell receptor beta chains listed next were all sequenced from one sample in a study of shared clonotypes between healthy human individuals (TCRdb year 2020). Libraries were built with the immunoSEQ multiplex PCR assay. TCRdb stores this immuneACCESS table with in-frame sequences only. Part of the clones is absent; in the studies checked, under half of the shortfall reflects unresolved V genes, and no reason is known for the rest. This sample comprises about 2 million clones, about 94% of them detected only once. The top ten constitute 1.2% of the sample. CD8 naive samples consisted of CD45RO-negative cells that were positively selected for CCR7, yielding a CD45RA+CCR7+ population without TemRA cells. Sequenced input: naive CD8+ T cells sorted from blood. According to the study, the label for this sample's cell subset or site signals: CD45RA+CCR7+. The receptor source for this set is a man aged 18 to 29 in good health.

The chain uses TRBV5-4 and TRBJ2-5; TRBD2 agrees at 7 bases. The CDR3 length is 16 residues. The V gene end was trimmed by 0 bases and the J gene end by 7 bases; junction bases not matched to a gene: 12. CDR1 and CDR2 (germline): SGHNT, YYREEE (reference sequence). The CDR3 nucleotides read TGTGCCAGCAGCTTGGCCGGAGGCATTGGGGAGGGGACCCAGTACTTC. This encodes CASSLAGGIGEGTQYF.

The genes are TRBV2 and TRBJ2-6, with D possibly TRBD1 on 5 matching bases. Germline V CDR1 and CDR2: SNHLY, FYNNEI. Trimming shortened V by 4 bases and J by 0 bases, and 13 bases separated the two germline ends. The CDR3 consists of 17 residues. For the CDR3, the DNA is TGTGCCAGCAGTGTAGAGACAGCATTCTCTGGGGCCAACGTCCTGACTTTC. Translating gives CASSVETAFSGANVLTF.

As regards this clone: This sample includes further DNA sequences coding for the same CDR3. The rearrangement joins TRBV9 to TRBJ1-4; TRBD1 is a possible D gene (5 bases). Trimming removed 3 bases from V and 0 bases from J, with 9 bases in between. In germline, CDR1 is SGDLS, CDR2 YYNGEE. The CDR3 has 15 residues. The CDR3 here is CASSAQGTTNEKLFF. The CDR3 DNA reads TGTGCCAGCAGCGCTCAGGGTACAACTAATGAAAAACTGTTTTTT. The complete variable domain, with remaining parts taken from reference TRBV9 and TRBJ1-4, reads DSGVTQTPKHLITATGQRVTLRCSPRSGDLSVYWYQQSLDQGLQFLIQYYNGEERAKGNILERFSAQQFPDLHSELNLSSLELGDSALYFCASSAQGTTNEKLFFGSGTQLSVL.

This clone was seen once. This chain uses TRBV27 with TRBJ1-1; no clear D gene. In germline, CDR1 is MNHEY, CDR2 SMNVEV (reference sequence). Trimming shortened V by 3 bases and J by 0 bases, and 5 bases separated the two germline ends. This CDR3 comprises 13 residues. CDR3 protein: CASSFFVNTEAFF. DNA of the CDR3: TGTGCCAGCAGTTTTTTTGTGAACACTGAAGCTTTCTTT.

This chain uses TRBV18 with TRBJ2-5; TRBD1 agrees at 9 bases. CDR1 is KGHSH and CDR2 is LQKENI in the germline V gene. The J segment lost 5 bases and the V segment lost 3 bases, leaving 4 bases of the junction unmatched. CDR3 size: 14 residues. The CDR3: CASSPGTGRETQYF. The DNA for the CDR3 is TGTGCCAGCTCACCCGGGACAGGGAGGGAGACCCAGTACTTC. The full variable domain, rest sourced from reference TRBV18 and TRBJ2-5, is NAGVMQNPRHLVRRRGQEARLRCSPMKGHSHVYWYRQLPEEGLKFMVYLQKENIIDESGMPKERFSAEFPKEGPSILRIQQVVRGDSAAYFCASSPGTGRETQYFGPGTRLLVL.

This chain links TRBV28 with TRBJ1-4; TRBD1 matches at 9 bases. The CDR3 runs 15 residues. Germline CDR1 is MDHEN and CDR2 is SYDVKM. V lost 6 bases, J lost 6 bases, and 8 bases stayed unmatched. CDR3 loop: CASREQGAVYEKLFF. The CDR3 DNA follows: TGTGCCAGCAGGGAACAGGGGGCGGTTTATGAAAAACTGTTTTTT.

J is TRBJ2-7 and V is TRBV7-2, with 7 positions matching TRBD1. CDR3 size: 13 residues. Losses at the gene ends were 2 bases for V and 3 bases for J; bases not matched to a gene: 1. Germline loops: CDR1 SGHTA, CDR2 FQGNSA. The CDR3 region has the DNA TGTGCCAGCAGCTTATACAGGGGCTACGAGCAGTACTTC. Translated: CASSLYRGYEQYF. The variable domain in full, completed from reference TRBV7-2 and TRBJ2-7, reads GAGVSQSPSNKVTEKGKDVELRCDPISGHTALYWYRQSLGQGLEFLIYFQGNSAPDKSGLPSDRFSAERTGGSVSTLTIQRTQQEDSAVYLCASSLYRGYEQYFGPGTRLTVT.

The rearrangement links TRBV6-4 to TRBJ1-6, with D possibly matching TRBD1 (5 bases). The CDR3 consists of 14 residues. Germline V gene data show CDR1 as MRHNA and CDR2 as SNTAGT. V lost 4 bases and J 10 bases, leaving 14 bases between the germline ends. The CDR3 nucleotides are TGTGCCAGCAGTGCCCAGGGTTCTACCTCACCCCTCCACTTT. This codes for CASSAQGSTSPLHF.

The chain uses TRBV4-3 and TRBJ2-7; TRBD2 might be the D (5 bases). Germline CDR1 LGHNA, CDR2 YSLEER. This CDR3 is 14 amino acids long. Deletions cut 3 bases from V and 0 bases from J, with 9 bases between. CDR3 residues: CASSHEGNSYEQYF. The CDR3 DNA reads as TGCGCCAGCAGCCACGAGGGAAACTCCTACGAGCAGTACTTC.

This chain uses TRBV27 with TRBJ2-1, with 7 nucleotides matching TRBD2. The CDR3 length is 16 residues. V gave up 4 bases and J gave up 4 bases; unmatched junction bases: 10. The germline gives CDR1 MNHEY, CDR2 SMNVEV (reference sequence). CDR3 nucleotide sequence: TGTGCCAGCAGTTACAGCGGGGTTGGGGGTTACAATGAGCAGTTCTTC. This encodes CASSYSGVGGYNEQFF.

This clone was picked up one time. CDR3 residues: CASSLDSRGRGTYEQYF. For the CDR3, the DNA is TGTGCCAGCAGCTTAGACAGCCGGGGCAGGGGGACATACGAGCAGTACTTC. The chain uses TRBV7-2 and TRBJ2-7, with 7 bases fitting TRBD1. The CDR3 spans 17 residues. Looked up from germline, CDR1 is SGHTA and CDR2 is FQGNSA. V dropped 1 base and J dropped 4; count of bases not matched to a gene: 13.

V gene TRBV18 combines with J gene TRBJ2-7; the D gene is possibly TRBD1 (5 bases). CDR1 and CDR2 from the germline V gene are KGHSH and LQKENI. The CDR3 runs 14 residues. The V and J ends lost 3 bases and 3 bases respectively, with 12 bases between them. This chain's CDR3 is CASSPPGNYYEQYF. In DNA form, the CDR3 reads TGTGCCAGCTCACCCCCAGGGAACTACTACGAGCAGTACTTC.

CDR3 coding DNA: TGCGCCAGCAGCCAAACCGGAATACAGGGTCGAAACACTGAAGCTTTCTTT. Amino acid sequence: CASSQTGIQGRNTEAFF. The gene calls are TRBV4-1 and TRBJ1-1, with TRBD1 as a possible D gene (6 bases). There are 17 residues in the CDR3. V shed 2 bases and J shed 2 bases, with 18 bases lying between them. Looked up from germline, CDR1 is MGHRA and CDR2 is YSYEKL.

The genes are TRBV11-2 and TRBJ1-1, with 9 bases that match TRBD1. Germline loops: CDR1 SGHAT, CDR2 FQNNGV. This CDR3 contains 14 residues. V dropped 5 bases and J dropped 7; count of bases not matched to a gene: 8. Written as DNA, the CDR3 is TGTGCCAGCAGCCACTGGACAGGGGCGTATGAAGCTTTCTTT. Its translation: CASSHWTGAYEAFF.

The rearrangement uses TRBV11-3 and TRBJ2-1; 9 bases match TRBD1. Unmatched junction bases numbered 6, after V lost 5 bases and J lost 10 bases. The CDR3 loop spans 13 amino acids. Germline lookup yields CDR1 SGHNT and CDR2 YENEEA. The CDR3 nucleotides are TGTGCCAGCAGCACCGGGACAGGGTTCGAGCAGTTCTTC. Translation: CASSTGTGFEQFF.

This chain connects TRBV27 to TRBJ2-7, with a possible D match to TRBD2 (6 bases). Germline V gene sequence: CDR1 MNHEY, CDR2 SMNVEV (reference sequence). CDR3 length: 13 residues. Trimming cost V 3 bases and J 3 bases, with 9 bases left between them. The CDR3 spells CASSFPGDYEQYF. The CDR3 DNA follows: TGTGCCAGCAGTTTCCCGGGGGACTACGAGCAGTACTTC.

The chain carries TRBV7-9 and TRBJ2-5; TRBD1 matches at 8 bases. V trimming: 6 bases; J trimming: 1 base; junction bases outside the gene matches: 7. From germline, CDR1 is SEHNR and CDR2 FQNEAQ (reference sequence). The CDR3 has 15 residues. The CDR3 loop reads CASSSDRALQETQYF. CDR3 DNA: TGTGCCAGCAGTTCGGACAGGGCCCTCCAAGAGACCCAGTACTTC.

This chain connects TRBV11-2 to TRBJ2-1; 9 positions agree with TRBD1. Germline assignment: CDR1 SGHAT and CDR2 FQNNGV. J lost 2 bases, V lost 1 base, and 0 bases had no gene match. The CDR3 is 15 amino acids. The CDR3 reads CASSLGQGAYNEQFF. In nucleotides, the CDR3 is TGTGCCAGCAGCTTAGGACAGGGGGCCTACAATGAGCAGTTCTTC. Looking up the rest from reference TRBV11-2 and TRBJ2-1 gives the full variable domain: EAGVAQSPRYKIIEKRQSVAFWCNPISGHATLYWYQQILGQGPKLLIQFQNNGVVDDSQLPKDRFSAERLKGVDSTLKIQPAKLEDSAVYLCASSLGQGAYNEQFFGPGTRLTVL.

The V call is TRBV28, the J call TRBJ2-7; D ambiguous. Trimming took off 6 bases at V and 0 bases at J, with 18 bases between the two ends. The CDR3 loop spans 16 amino acids. Per germline, CDR1 MDHEN and CDR2 SYDVKM. In nucleotides, the CDR3 is TGTGCCAGCAGGGGGATGGCAGAAAGATACTCCTACGAGCAGTACTTC. Translating gives CASRGMAERYSYEQYF.

V is TRBV5-1 and J is TRBJ2-7; D possibly corresponds to TRBD2 (6 bases). The germline V gene encodes CDR1 SGHRS and CDR2 YFSETQ. The ends were cut back, 4 bases at V and 4 bases at J, with 33 bases in the middle. This CDR3 spans 20 amino acids. Here the CDR3 reads CASSPRSRRGGIGEFYEQYF. CDR3 DNA: TGCGCCAGCAGCCCCCGGAGCAGGAGGGGTGGCATTGGGGAATTTTACGAGCAGTACTTC. The variable domain in full, with the rest retrieved from reference TRBV5-1 and TRBJ2-7, is KAGVTQTPRYLIKTRGQQVTLSCSPISGHRSVSWYQQTPGQGLQFLFEYFSETQRNKGNFPGRFSGRQFSNSRSEMNVSTLELGDSALYLCASSPRSRRGGIGEFYEQYFGPGTRLTVT.

This chain uses TRBV28 with TRBJ1-4; D is undetermined. Germline loops: CDR1 MDHEN, CDR2 SYDVKM. The CDR3 totals 15 residues. The V and J ends lost 6 bases and 2 bases respectively, with 13 bases between them. The CDR3 region has the DNA TGTGCCAGCAGCTTTTCGAAGGCTACTAATGAAAAACTGTTTTTT. This codes for CASSFSKATNEKLFF.

The rearrangement uses TRBV4-2 and TRBJ2-7; D not resolved. The germline gives CDR1 LGHNA, CDR2 YNFKEQ. This CDR3 has 13 residues. Trimming removed 0 bases from V and 7 bases from J, with 10 bases in between. The CDR3 here is CASSQDSGNEQYF. Here the CDR3 DNA reads TGTGCCAGCAGCCAAGATAGTGGGAATGAGCAGTACTTC.

The genes are TRBV4-1 and TRBJ2-7; TRBD2 matches at 8 bases. CDR3 length: 16 amino acids. V was clipped by 0 bases and J by 4 bases; unmatched bases: 8. Germline loops: CDR1 MGHRA, CDR2 YSYEKL. The CDR3 reads CASSQDRPAGVYEQYF. CDR3 DNA: TGCGCCAGCAGCCAAGATCGGCCAGCGGGAGTTTACGAGCAGTACTTC.

This clone was recorded only once. DNA for the CDR3: TGCAGCGTTGAGTGGCTAGCGGGGGGAGAGACCCAGTACTTC. Amino acids: CSVEWLAGGETQYF. The chain links TRBV29-1 to TRBJ2-5; 11 bases map to TRBD2. This CDR3 is 14 amino acids long. Trimming took 3 bases from V and 4 from J; bases not matched to a gene: 4. The germline gives CDR1 SQVTM, CDR2 ANQGSEA.

The V call is TRBV5-1, the J call TRBJ2-3; 13 nucleotides agree with TRBD2. The CDR3 is 14 residues long. V was pared by 6 bases and J by 4 bases, with 2 bases of the junction left unmatched. Germline CDR1 reads SGHRS; CDR2 reads YFSETQ. In DNA form, the CDR3 reads TGCGCCAGCACCGGACTAGCGGGAGCAGATACGCAGTATTTT. It yields the protein CASTGLAGADTQYF.

The V and J genes are TRBV5-4 and TRBJ2-5; D uncertain. Trimming took 4 bases from V and 0 from J, leaving 7 bases between them. Germline assignment: CDR1 SGHNT and CDR2 YYREEE (reference sequence). The CDR3 is made up of 13 amino acids. For the CDR3, the DNA is TGTGCCAGCAGCGAAGAGGACCAAGAGACCCAGTACTTC. It translates to CASSEEDQETQYF.

CDR3 amino acids: CASSVGDKNYGYTF. For the CDR3, the DNA is TGTGCCAGCAGCGTAGGGGACAAAAACTATGGCTACACCTTC. This chain links TRBV9 with TRBJ1-2, with D possibly TRBD1 on 6 matching bases. The CDR3 consists of 14 residues. Germline V lookup: CDR1 SGDLS, CDR2 YYNGEE. The ends were cut back, 0 bases at V and 2 bases at J, with 8 bases in the middle.